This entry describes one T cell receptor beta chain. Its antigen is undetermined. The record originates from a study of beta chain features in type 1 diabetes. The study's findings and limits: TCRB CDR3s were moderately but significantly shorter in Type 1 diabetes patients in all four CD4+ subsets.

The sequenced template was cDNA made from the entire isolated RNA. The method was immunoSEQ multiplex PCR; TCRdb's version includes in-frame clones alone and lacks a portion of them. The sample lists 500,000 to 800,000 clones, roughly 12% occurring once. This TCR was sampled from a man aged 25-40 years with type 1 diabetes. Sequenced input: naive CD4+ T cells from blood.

This CDR3 reads CASSLGQGSAEQYF. DNA for the CDR3: TGTGCCAGCAGCTTGGGACAGGGTTCGGCCGAGCAGTACTTC. The J gene is TRBJ2-7, the V gene TRBV27; 9 bases line up with TRBD1. The CDR3 is 14 amino acids. Germline trimming cut 6 bases from V and 6 bases from J; bases unmatched to any gene: 9. Germline V gene sequence: CDR1 MNHEY, CDR2 SMNVEV (reference sequence).